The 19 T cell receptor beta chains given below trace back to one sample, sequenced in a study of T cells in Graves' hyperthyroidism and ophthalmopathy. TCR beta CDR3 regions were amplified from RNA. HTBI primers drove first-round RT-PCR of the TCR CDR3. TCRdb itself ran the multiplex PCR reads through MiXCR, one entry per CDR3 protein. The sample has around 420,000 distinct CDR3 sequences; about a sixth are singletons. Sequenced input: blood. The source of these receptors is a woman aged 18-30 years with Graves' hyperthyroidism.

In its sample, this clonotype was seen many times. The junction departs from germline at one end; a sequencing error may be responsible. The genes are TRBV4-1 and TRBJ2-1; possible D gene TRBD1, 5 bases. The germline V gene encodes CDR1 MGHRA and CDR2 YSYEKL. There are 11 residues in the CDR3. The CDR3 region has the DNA TGTGCCAGCAGCAGGGACAATGAGCAGTTCTTC. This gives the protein CASSRDNEQFF.

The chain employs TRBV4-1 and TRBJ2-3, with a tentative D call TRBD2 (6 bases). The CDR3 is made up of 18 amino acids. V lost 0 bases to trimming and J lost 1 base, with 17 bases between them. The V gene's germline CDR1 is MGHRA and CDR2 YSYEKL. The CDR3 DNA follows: TGCGCCAGCAGCCAAGAGCGATATCGGGAGTGGGGCACAGATACGCAGTATTTT. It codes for CASSQERYREWGTDTQYF.

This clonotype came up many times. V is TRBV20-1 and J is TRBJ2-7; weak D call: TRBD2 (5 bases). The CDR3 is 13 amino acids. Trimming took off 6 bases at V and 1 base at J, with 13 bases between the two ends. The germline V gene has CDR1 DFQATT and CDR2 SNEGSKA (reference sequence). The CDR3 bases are TGCAGTGCGCGGGCCGGGTTATCCTACGAGCAGTACTTC. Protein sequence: CSARAGLSYEQYF.

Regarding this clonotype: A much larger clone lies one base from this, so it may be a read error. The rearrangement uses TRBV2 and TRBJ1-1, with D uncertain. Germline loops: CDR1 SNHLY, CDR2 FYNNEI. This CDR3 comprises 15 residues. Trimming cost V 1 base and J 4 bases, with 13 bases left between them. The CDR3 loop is CASSEELVESTEAFF. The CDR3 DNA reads TGTGCCAGCAGTGAAGAATTGGTTGAGAGCACTGAAGCTTTCTTT. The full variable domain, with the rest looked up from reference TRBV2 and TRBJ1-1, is EPEVTQTPSHQVTQMGQEVILRCVPISNHLYFYWYRQILGQKVEFLVSFYNNEISEKSEIFDDQFSVERPDGSNFTLKIRSTKLEDSAMYFCASSEELVESTEAFFGQGTRLTVV.

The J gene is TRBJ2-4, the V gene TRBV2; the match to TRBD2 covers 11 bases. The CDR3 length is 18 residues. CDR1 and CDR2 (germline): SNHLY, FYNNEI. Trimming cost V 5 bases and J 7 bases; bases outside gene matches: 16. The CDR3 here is CASSLSGLAALWRNIQYF. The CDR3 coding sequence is TGTGCCAGCAGTTTATCGGGACTAGCGGCCCTTTGGCGGAACATTCAGTACTTC.

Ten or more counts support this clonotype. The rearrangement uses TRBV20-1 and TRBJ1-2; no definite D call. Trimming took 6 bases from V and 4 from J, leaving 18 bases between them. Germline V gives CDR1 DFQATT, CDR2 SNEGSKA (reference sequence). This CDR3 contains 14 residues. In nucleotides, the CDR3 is TGCAGTGCCCCCAATGGGAGAGGGCTCTATGGCTACACCTTC. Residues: CSAPNGRGLYGYTF.

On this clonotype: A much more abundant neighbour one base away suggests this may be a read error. The CDR3 DNA follows: TGCAGCGTTGAAGAATCGTGGCAAGGGACCCAGTACTTC. Protein: CSVEESWQGTQYF. The chain is built from TRBV29-1 and TRBJ2-5; D is unclear. The CDR3 covers 13 residues. Germline CDR1 is SQVTM and CDR2 is ANQGSEA. The full variable domain, rest sourced from reference TRBV29-1 and TRBJ2-5, is SAVISQKPSRDICQRGTSLTIQCQVDSQVTMMFWYRQQPGQSLTLIATANQGSEATYESGFVIDKFPISRPNLTFSTLTVSNMSPEDSSIYLCSVEESWQGTQYFGPGTRLLVL.

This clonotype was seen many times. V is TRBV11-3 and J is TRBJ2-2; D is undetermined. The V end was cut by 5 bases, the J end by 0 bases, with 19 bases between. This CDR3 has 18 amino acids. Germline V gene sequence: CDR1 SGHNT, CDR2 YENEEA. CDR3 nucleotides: TGTGCCAGCAGCCCAAGAAGGGCCATGACCCCGAACACCGGGGAGCTGTTTTTT. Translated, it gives CASSPRRAMTPNTGELFF.

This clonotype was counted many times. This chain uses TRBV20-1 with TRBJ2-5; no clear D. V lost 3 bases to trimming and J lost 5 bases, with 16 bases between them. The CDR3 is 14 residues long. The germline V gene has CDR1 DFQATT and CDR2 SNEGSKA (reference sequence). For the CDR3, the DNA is TGCAGTGCTAGGAGTCGCGGCCCATGGGAGACCCAGTACTTC. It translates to CSARSRGPWETQYF.

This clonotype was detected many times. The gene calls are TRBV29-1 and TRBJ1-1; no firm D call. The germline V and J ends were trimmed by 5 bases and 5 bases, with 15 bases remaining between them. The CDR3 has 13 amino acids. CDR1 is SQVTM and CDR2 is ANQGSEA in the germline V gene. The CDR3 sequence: CSVSRALSTEAFF. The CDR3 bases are TGCAGCGTTTCAAGGGCCCTGTCGACTGAAGCTTTCTTT. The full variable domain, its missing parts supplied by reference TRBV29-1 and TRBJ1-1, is SAVISQKPSRDICQRGTSLTIQCQVDSQVTMMFWYRQQPGQSLTLIATANQGSEATYESGFVIDKFPISRPNLTFSTLTVSNMSPEDSSIYLCSVSRALSTEAFFGQGTRLTVV.

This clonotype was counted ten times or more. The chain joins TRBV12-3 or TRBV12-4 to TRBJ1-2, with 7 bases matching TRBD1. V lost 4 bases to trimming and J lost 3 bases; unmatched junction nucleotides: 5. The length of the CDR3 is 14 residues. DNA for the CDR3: TGTGCCAGCAGTTCCCGGGACAGTTACTATGGCTACACCTTC. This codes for CASSSRDSYYGYTF.

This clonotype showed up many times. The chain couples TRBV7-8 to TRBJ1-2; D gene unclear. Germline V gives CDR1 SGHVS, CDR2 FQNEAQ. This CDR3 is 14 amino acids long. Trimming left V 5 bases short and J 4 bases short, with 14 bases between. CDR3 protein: CASSRFGASYGYTF. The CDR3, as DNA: TGTGCCAGCAGCCGGTTCGGTGCGTCCTATGGCTACACCTTC.

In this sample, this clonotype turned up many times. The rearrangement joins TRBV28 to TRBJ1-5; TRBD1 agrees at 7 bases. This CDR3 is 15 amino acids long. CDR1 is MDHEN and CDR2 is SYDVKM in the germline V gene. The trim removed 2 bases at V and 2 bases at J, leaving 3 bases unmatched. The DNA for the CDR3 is TGTGCCAGCAGTTTAAGAGGGGGCGGCAATCAGCCCCAGCATTTT. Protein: CASSLRGGGNQPQHF. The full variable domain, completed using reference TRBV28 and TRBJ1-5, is DVKVTQSSRYLVKRTGEKVFLECVQDMDHENMFWYRQDPGLGLRLIYFSYDVKMKEKGDIPEGYSVSREKKERFSLILESASTNQTSMYLCASSLRGGGNQPQHFGDGTRLSIL.

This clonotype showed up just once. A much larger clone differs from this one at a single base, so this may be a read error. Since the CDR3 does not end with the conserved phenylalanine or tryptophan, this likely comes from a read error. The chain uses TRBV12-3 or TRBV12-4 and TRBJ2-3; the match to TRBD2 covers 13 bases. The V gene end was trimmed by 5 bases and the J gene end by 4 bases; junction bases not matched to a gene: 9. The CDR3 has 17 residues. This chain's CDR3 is CASSVRTSGSSADTQYL. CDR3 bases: TGTGCCAGCAGTGTCAGGACTAGCGGGAGTTCGGCAGATACGCAGTATCTT.

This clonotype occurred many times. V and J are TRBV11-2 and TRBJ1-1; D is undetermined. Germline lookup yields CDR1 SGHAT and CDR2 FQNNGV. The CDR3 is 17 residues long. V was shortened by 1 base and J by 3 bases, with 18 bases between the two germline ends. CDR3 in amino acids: CASSLAVVAALHTEAFF. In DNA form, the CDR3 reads TGTGCCAGCAGCTTAGCGGTAGTCGCAGCTTTGCACACTGAAGCTTTCTTT.

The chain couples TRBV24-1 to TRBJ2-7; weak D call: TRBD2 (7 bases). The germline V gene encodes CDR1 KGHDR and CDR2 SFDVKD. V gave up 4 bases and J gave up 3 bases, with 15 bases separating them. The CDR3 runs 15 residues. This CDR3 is CATSEGGGPVYEQYF. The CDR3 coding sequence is TGTGCCACCAGTGAAGGGGGAGGGCCTGTCTACGAGCAGTACTTC.

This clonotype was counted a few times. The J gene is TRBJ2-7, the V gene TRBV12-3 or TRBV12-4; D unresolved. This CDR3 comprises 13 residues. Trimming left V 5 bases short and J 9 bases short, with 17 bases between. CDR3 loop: CASSPPGLLTQYF. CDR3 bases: TGTGCCAGCAGTCCCCCGGGTCTCCTTACGCAGTACTTC.

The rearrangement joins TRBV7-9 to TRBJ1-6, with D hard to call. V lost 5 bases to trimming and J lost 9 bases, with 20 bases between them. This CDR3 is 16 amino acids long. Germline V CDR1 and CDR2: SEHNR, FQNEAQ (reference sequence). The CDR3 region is CASSQETLGSGSPLHF. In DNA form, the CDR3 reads TGTGCCAGCAGCCAGGAGACCCTGGGATCAGGTTCACCCCTCCACTTT.

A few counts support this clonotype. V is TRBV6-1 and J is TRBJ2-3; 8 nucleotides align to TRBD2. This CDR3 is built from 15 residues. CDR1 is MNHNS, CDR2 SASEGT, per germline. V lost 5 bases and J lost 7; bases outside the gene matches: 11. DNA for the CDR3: TGTGCCAGCAGTCCGACAGCGGGAGACGGGCATACGCAGTATTTT. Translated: CASSPTAGDGHTQYF.